The 13 T cell receptor beta chains below come from one sample, sequenced in a study of cytomegalovirus exposure and HLA in healthy donors. Produced via immunoSEQ multiplex PCR; TCRdb's table is partial and in-frame only. The data hold about 98,000 clones, with roughly 87% observed a single time. The specimen sequenced was PBMCs. The receptors stem from a man younger than 30 in good health and CMV-seropositive.

This chain connects TRBV5-1 to TRBJ2-3; perhaps TRBD1 as D (5 bases). In germline, CDR1 is SGHRS, CDR2 YFSETQ. The length of the CDR3 is 15 residues. V lost 3 bases to trimming and J lost 0 bases, with 11 bases between them. CDR3: CASSSRGISTDTQYF. CDR3 DNA: TGCGCCAGCAGCTCAAGGGGTATTAGCACAGATACGCAGTATTTT.

J is TRBJ1-3 and V is TRBV5-1; 7 nucleotides align to TRBD1. Germline CDR1 and CDR2: SGHRS and YFSETQ. The ends lost 4 bases at V and 0 bases at J; junction bases unmatched: 4. This CDR3 spans 15 amino acids. CDR3 DNA sequence: TGCGCCAGCAGCCCGACAGGGCCCTCTGGAAACACCATATATTTT. This gives the protein CASSPTGPSGNTIYF.

V is TRBV4-2 and J is TRBJ2-3; possibly TRBD2 for D (5 bases). CDR3 length: 15 residues. The germline V and J ends were trimmed by 4 bases and 3 bases, with 14 bases remaining between them. Germline V lookup: CDR1 LGHNA, CDR2 YNFKEQ. The CDR3 protein is CASSPARGSTDTQYF. In DNA, the CDR3 is TGTGCCAGCAGCCCAGCTCGTGGGAGTACAGATACGCAGTATTTT.

The chain couples TRBV29-1 to TRBJ2-7; 7 nucleotides align to TRBD1. In germline, CDR1 is SQVTM, CDR2 ANQGSEA. This CDR3 contains 14 residues. The V gene end was trimmed by 4 bases and the J gene end by 1 base; junction bases not matched to a gene: 7. CDR3 sequence (DNA): TGCAGCGTTGTTCTAGGGACAGCTTCCTACGAGCAGTACTTC. Its translation: CSVVLGTASYEQYF.

The chain is built from TRBV7-2 and TRBJ1-2; D not certain. Trimming cost V 4 bases and J 5 bases, with 8 bases left between them. The CDR3 covers 12 residues. The germline V gene encodes CDR1 SGHTA and CDR2 FQGNSA. The CDR3 loop is CASSSISYGYTF. CDR3 bases: TGTGCCAGCAGCTCTATAAGTTATGGCTACACCTTC.

The V and J genes are TRBV6-5 and TRBJ1-6, with a tentative D call TRBD1 (6 bases). Germline-derived CDR1 and CDR2 are MNHEY and SVGAGI. Deletions cut 0 bases from V and 9 bases from J, with 15 bases between. This CDR3 is 16 amino acids long. The chain's CDR3 is CASSYSVVDSGSPLHF. CDR3 bases: TGTGCCAGCAGTTACTCGGTTGTGGACAGCGGTTCACCCCTCCACTTT.

The V gene is TRBV11-2, the J gene TRBJ2-3; 8 nucleotides line up with TRBD2. Germline assignment: CDR1 SGHAT and CDR2 FQNNGV. The CDR3 runs 14 residues. J was trimmed by 5 bases and V by 4 bases; bases with no gene match: 5. The CDR3 reads CASSSPGGQDTQYF. The CDR3, as DNA: TGTGCCAGCAGCTCCCCGGGGGGGCAAGATACGCAGTATTTT.

V is TRBV18 and J is TRBJ2-1, with 7 positions matching TRBD2. CDR1 KGHSH and CDR2 LQKENI come from the germline V gene. CDR3 length equals 15 residues. V shed 2 bases, J shed 9 bases, and the junction held 10 bases outside the gene matches. The CDR3: CASSPSVGGLSEQFF. CDR3 DNA: TGTGCCAGCTCACCAAGCGTGGGAGGGCTAAGTGAGCAGTTCTTC.

The chain recombines TRBV29-1 with TRBJ2-7; the D gene is possibly TRBD1 (6 bases). Trimming took 6 bases from V and 0 from J, leaving 12 bases between them. This CDR3 is built from 13 residues. Germline values: CDR1 SQVTM, CDR2 ANQGSEA. CDR3 protein: CSVTDRPSYEQYF. In nucleotides, the CDR3 is TGCAGCGTGACGGACAGACCCTCCTACGAGCAGTACTTC.

The genes are TRBV9 and TRBJ2-5; a possible D gene is TRBD2 (5 bases). Between the trimmed V and J ends, which lost 0 bases and 5 bases, there was a span of 5 bases. Germline assignment: CDR1 SGDLS and CDR2 YYNGEE. The CDR3 contains 12 residues. CDR3 residues: CASSVAGETQYF. The CDR3 DNA is TGTGCCAGCAGCGTAGCGGGGGAGACCCAGTACTTC.

The chain is built from TRBV19 and TRBJ1-4, with a possible D match to TRBD1 (6 bases). CDR3 length equals 13 residues. Germline V gene lookup returns CDR1 LNHDA and CDR2 SQIVND (reference sequence). Trimming stripped 9 bases from V and 4 bases from J, with 12 bases between. CDR3: CASKQGSNEKLFF. The CDR3 DNA reads as TGTGCCAGCAAACAGGGAAGTAATGAAAAACTGTTTTTT.

CDR3 DNA: TGTGCCAGCAGCCAAGCAGGAAACACTGAAGCTTTCTTT. Its protein is CASSQAGNTEAFF. The chain combines TRBV4-2 with TRBJ1-1; no firm D call. V shed 1 base and J shed 2 bases, with 5 bases lying between them. The length of the CDR3 is 13 residues. The germline V gene has CDR1 LGHNA and CDR2 YNFKEQ.

The chain links TRBV7-2 to TRBJ2-5; the D gene is possibly TRBD2 (5 bases). This CDR3 contains 14 residues. CDR1 and CDR2 from the germline V gene are SGHTA and FQGNSA. The ends were cut back, 5 bases at V and 4 bases at J, with 14 bases in the middle. CDR3 sequence (DNA): TGTGCCAGCAGCCCGTACGGGGTCCTAGAGACCCAGTACTTC. Protein: CASSPYGVLETQYF. The variable domain in full, completed from reference TRBV7-2 and TRBJ2-5, reads GAGVSQSPSNKVTEKGKDVELRCDPISGHTALYWYRQSLGQGLEFLIYFQGNSAPDKSGLPSDRFSAERTGGSVSTLTIQRTQQEDSAVYLCASSPYGVLETQYFGPGTRLLVL.